A single sample is the source of the 23 T cell receptor beta chains below, sequenced in a study of T-cell memory formation after mild COVID-19. TCRdb fed the 5' RACE reads into MiXCR, producing one record per CDR3 protein. The sample lists fewer than 350,000 distinct CDR3 sequences; around 15% were seen once. Sequenced material: PBMCs or a T cell subset sorted from them (not recorded which). These receptors were collected from a man aged 18 to 35 who had mild COVID-19 (a few samples of this study predate the infection). Cell type and time point are not known.

The rearrangement joins TRBV7-7 to TRBJ1-2; TRBD1 matches 8 bases. Germline V lookup: CDR1 SSHAT, CDR2 FNYEAQ (reference sequence). The CDR3 has 15 residues. Trimming cost V 5 bases and J 1 base; bases outside gene matches: 6. CDR3 loop: CASSPRDRINYGYTF. The CDR3 nucleotides are TGTGCCAGCAGCCCTCGGGACAGGATTAACTATGGCTACACCTTC.

The chain uses TRBV12-3 or TRBV12-4 and TRBJ2-7; TRBD1 agrees at 7 bases. The CDR3 is 17 residues long. The V gene end was trimmed by 4 bases and the J gene end by 1 base; junction bases not matched to a gene: 13. The CDR3 DNA is TGTGCCAGCAGTTCAGAATCAGGGGGTGAAGTGTCCTACGAGCAGTACGTC. Translating it yields CASSSESGGEVSYEQYV.

J is TRBJ1-2 and V is TRBV5-1; TRBD1 matches 7 bases. Germline CDR1 is SGHRS and CDR2 is YFSETQ. CDR3 size: 14 residues. The V segment lost 4 bases and the J segment 7 bases; nucleotides outside the gene matches: 10. This chain's CDR3 is CASSLRQGWSGYTF. The CDR3 nucleotides are TGCGCCAGCAGCCTCCGACAGGGTTGGAGTGGCTACACCTTC.

This rearrangement joins TRBV19 to TRBJ1-5, with D maybe TRBD1 (6 bases). Per the germline V gene, CDR1 is LNHDA and CDR2 is SQIVND (reference sequence). V was trimmed by 7 bases and J by 4 bases, leaving 11 bases between them. This CDR3 is built from 13 residues. This CDR3 reads CASTDRRNQPQHF. The CDR3, as DNA: TGTGCCAGTACGGACAGAAGGAATCAGCCCCAGCATTTT. Combining the CDR3 with reference TRBV19 and TRBJ1-5 gives the whole variable domain DGGITQSPKYLFRKEGQNVTLSCEQNLNHDAMYWYRQDPGQGLRLIYYSQIVNDFQKGDIAEGYSVSREKKESFPLTVTSAQKNPTAFYLCASTDRRNQPQHFGDGTRLSIL.

The chain uses TRBV19 and TRBJ2-2, with 8 bases fitting TRBD1. The CDR3 is 16 amino acids. V dropped 1 base and J dropped 6; count of bases not matched to a gene: 7. Per germline, CDR1 LNHDA and CDR2 SQIVND (reference sequence). In DNA form, the CDR3 reads TGTGCCAGTAGTATAGGCTCAGGGGGCTTCGCCGGGGAGCTGTTTTTT. Translating it yields CASSIGSGGFAGELFF.

In this sample, this clonotype turned up a few times. The chain employs TRBV7-9 and TRBJ2-1, with a tentative D call TRBD1 (5 bases). Germline assignment: CDR1 SEHNR and CDR2 FQNEAQ (reference sequence). The CDR3 is made up of 13 amino acids. V dropped 1 base and J dropped 8 bases, with 9 bases sitting between them. This CDR3 reads CASSLGLGDEQFF. DNA of the CDR3: TGTGCCAGCAGCTTAGGGCTAGGGGATGAGCAGTTCTTC. Filled out from reference TRBV7-9 and TRBJ2-1, the complete variable domain reads DTGVSQNPRHKITKRGQNVTFRCDPISEHNRLYWYRQTLGQGPEFLTYFQNEAQLEKSRLLSDRFSAERPKGSFSTLEIQRTEQGDSAMYLCASSLGLGDEQFFGPGTRLTVL.

The sample holds a few counts of this clonotype. The chain links TRBV21-1 to TRBJ2-2; the table's D call TRBD1 went unverified against the DNA. TRBV21-1 is deemed a pseudogene. The CDR3 length is 17 residues. CDR3 region: CASSKGTAEMSTGELFF. The CDR3 nucleotides read TGTGCCAGCAGCAAAGGGACAGCTGAGATGAGCACCGGGGAGCTGTTTTTT.

V usage is TRBV18 and J usage is TRBJ2-7; 8 bases align to TRBD1. The ends lost 5 bases at V and 2 bases at J; junction bases unmatched: 5. The CDR3 sequence is 14 residues long. Per the germline V gene, CDR1 is KGHSH and CDR2 is LQKENI. CDR3 sequence: CASSTRGHPYEQYF. CDR3 DNA: TGTGCCAGCTCAACCAGGGGGCACCCCTACGAGCAGTACTTC.

The chain links TRBV6-2 or TRBV6-3 to TRBJ2-7, with D unclear. Per the germline V gene, CDR1 is MNHEY and CDR2 is SVGEGT. The length of the CDR3 is 14 residues. The ends were cut back, 2 bases at V and 3 bases at J, with 11 bases in the middle. In nucleotides, the CDR3 is TGTGCCAGCAGTTACGCGGCAGGATTCTACGAGCAGTACGTC. Its protein is CASSYAAGFYEQYV.

This clonotype was detected many times. This chain connects TRBV7-2 to TRBJ2-5; 9 positions match TRBD2. V lost 0 bases to trimming and J lost 6 bases; unmatched junction nucleotides: 5. Germline assignment: CDR1 SGHTA and CDR2 FQGNSA. CDR3 length equals 15 residues. CDR3 sequence reads: CASSLALSGGKTQYF. CDR3 in DNA: TGTGCCAGCAGCTTAGCTTTGAGCGGGGGGAAGACCCAGTACTTC.

This rearrangement joins TRBV27 to TRBJ1-2, with 9 bases lining up with TRBD1. The CDR3 spans 17 residues. V gave up 5 bases and J gave up 4 bases; unmatched junction bases: 14. Germline V gene data show CDR1 as MNHEY and CDR2 as SMNVEV (reference sequence). CDR3 DNA: TGTGCCAGCAGTCCCCGGGACAGGGTGTCGTTAGGCTATGGCTACACCTTC. As protein: CASSPRDRVSLGYGYTF.

The chain has TRBV19 and TRBJ1-2; D is undetermined. Deletions cut 6 bases from V and 7 bases from J, with 24 bases between. Germline values: CDR1 LNHDA, CDR2 SQIVND (reference sequence). This CDR3 spans 16 amino acids. The CDR3 loop is CASRALLTEKRAGYTF. The CDR3 nucleotides are TGTGCCAGTAGGGCCCTGCTAACAGAAAAGAGGGCTGGCTACACCTTC.

This clonotype was counted only a few times. In nucleotides, the CDR3 is TGTGCCAGCAGCGTAGTAGCCCGGACAGATACGCAGTATTTT. This gives the protein CASSVVARTDTQYF. This chain joins TRBV9 and TRBJ2-3; D is unresolved. V lost 0 bases and J lost 3, with 8 bases in between. Germline loops: CDR1 SGDLS, CDR2 YYNGEE. The CDR3 sequence is 14 residues long.

This chain uses TRBV28 with TRBJ2-7; no firm D call. V lost 6 bases to trimming and J lost 6 bases, with 18 bases between them. Germline V gene data show CDR1 as MDHEN and CDR2 as SYDVKM. The length of the CDR3 is 14 residues. The CDR3, as DNA: TGTGCCAGCAGCGGTGAGAGGATGCGGTGCGAGCAGTACGTC. Its protein product is CASSGERMRCEQYV.

The chain links TRBV7-9 to TRBJ1-5; D gene ambiguous. The germline V gene has CDR1 SEHNR and CDR2 FQNEAQ (reference sequence). Trimming cost V 5 bases and J 6 bases, with 14 bases left between them. The CDR3 is made up of 14 amino acids. This CDR3 is CASSANSVVQPQHF. CDR3 sequence (DNA): TGTGCCAGCAGCGCCAATTCGGTGGTTCAGCCCCAGCATTTT.

The chain recombines TRBV12-5 with TRBJ2-5; D unclear. This CDR3 region has 14 residues. From germline, CDR1 is LGHNT and CDR2 FRNRAP. V dropped 7 bases and J dropped 5 bases, with 17 bases sitting between them. This CDR3 is CASARGGFGETQYF. In DNA form, the CDR3 reads TGTGCTAGTGCTCGTGGTGGATTCGGGGAGACCCAGTACTTC.

The V call is TRBV7-3, the J call TRBJ2-4; D may be TRBD2 (5 bases). The germline V and J ends were trimmed by 6 bases and 2 bases, with 11 bases remaining between them. This CDR3 contains 14 residues. CDR1 and CDR2 (germline): SGHTA, FQGTGA. CDR3 nucleotide sequence: TGTGCCAGCAGTGAGGGAGTGTCCAAAAACATTCAGTACTTC. It translates to CASSEGVSKNIQYF.

The table lists this clonotype with many counts. This chain uses TRBV7-8 with TRBJ1-5; the D is unclear. Trimming removed 8 bases from V and 5 bases from J, with 22 bases in between. Per germline, CDR1 SGHVS and CDR2 FQNEAQ. The CDR3 covers 16 residues. CDR3 DNA: TGTGCCAGCGGGTTGGGAAATGGGCTCATAGATCAGCCCCAGCATTTT. It codes for CASGLGNGLIDQPQHF.

This clonotype was picked up many times. The CDR3, as DNA: TGCGCCAGCAAACCGGACCCAACTAATGAAAAACTGTTTTTT. This translates into CASKPDPTNEKLFF. This chain connects TRBV5-1 to TRBJ1-4; D not certain. V dropped 6 bases and J dropped 0 bases, with 9 bases sitting between them. The CDR3 has 14 residues. Germline V gene data show CDR1 as SGHRS and CDR2 as YFSETQ.

This clonotype was found many times. This chain joins TRBV7-9 and TRBJ2-1; no reliable D call. The CDR3 contains 12 residues. Trimming removed 3 bases at V and 8 bases at J, with 8 bases between. Germline CDR1 and CDR2: SEHNR and FQNEAQ (reference sequence). The CDR3 coding sequence is TGTGCCAGCAGCTTTCGGTCGGATGAGCAGTTCTTC. Residues: CASSFRSDEQFF.

The rearrangement links TRBV2 to TRBJ2-5; D possibly uses TRBD1 or TRBD2 (5 bases each). Germline CDR1 reads SNHLY; CDR2 reads FYNNEI. With 7 bases removed from V and 2 bases from J, the gap between germline ends came to 14 bases. The CDR3 extends over 14 amino acids. Here the CDR3 reads CASNQAGSQETQYF. The CDR3 bases are TGTGCCAGCAACCAAGCAGGGAGTCAAGAGACCCAGTACTTC.

The chain combines TRBV4-1 with TRBJ2-5; 7 bases align to TRBD1. The CDR3 runs to 14 residues. The ends lost 1 base at V and 9 bases at J; junction bases unmatched: 8. Germline loops: CDR1 MGHRA, CDR2 YSYEKL. This chain's CDR3 is CASSQADREWAQYF. CDR3 in DNA: TGCGCCAGCAGCCAAGCCGACAGGGAGTGGGCCCAGTACTTC.

This clonotype was seen a few times. The chain is built from TRBV4-2 and TRBJ1-1; the match to TRBD1 covers 7 bases. CDR3 length equals 15 residues. Unmatched junction bases numbered 6, after V lost 4 bases and J lost 1 base. Per germline, CDR1 LGHNA and CDR2 YNFKEQ. CDR3 residues: CASSRNRGENTEAFF. The CDR3 DNA reads TGTGCCAGCAGCCGAAACAGGGGCGAGAACACTGAAGCTTTCTTT.